Listed below are T cell receptor beta chains from one sample, sequenced in a study of T cell responses to AZD1222 COVID-19 vaccine. The data were produced by immunoSEQ multiplex PCR, yet TCRdb's version contains in-frame clones alone and is incomplete. Among 120,000 to 150,000 clones listed, about 86% were seen once. This material consisted of peripheral blood, taken on day 0 of AZD1222 vaccination. These receptors all stem from an adult in good health. CDR3s include the opening cysteine and the closing phenylalanine or tryptophan. Each record gives: CDR3 protein, CDR3 length, V gene, D gene. A D gene is named only where the DNA matches it firmly.

cdr3_aa: CASSYSLAGGLYNEQFF
cdr3_length: 17
v_call: TRBV9
d_call: TRBD2

cdr3_aa: CASSVGTSLLDEQFF
cdr3_length: 15
v_call: TRBV9
d_call: TRBD2

cdr3_aa: CASSLQGAGAGEQYF
cdr3_length: 15
v_call: TRBV7-2
d_call: TRBD1

cdr3_aa: CASSTTSGGLDFSNTQYF
cdr3_length: 18
v_call: TRBV19
d_call: TRBD2

cdr3_aa: CASRDLRQAAFF
cdr3_length: 12
v_call: TRBV19
d_call: .

cdr3_aa: CASSLDGSSSYNSPLHF
cdr3_length: 17
v_call: TRBV19
d_call: .

cdr3_aa: CASRSASDSYEQYF
cdr3_length: 14
v_call: TRBV6-5
d_call: .

cdr3_aa: CASSYSAGNTIYF
cdr3_length: 13
v_call: TRBV5-4
d_call: .

cdr3_aa: CASSQSFRGINYGYTF
cdr3_length: 16
v_call: TRBV23-1
d_call: .

cdr3_aa: CASSLDLQGQPQHF
cdr3_length: 14
v_call: TRBV18
d_call: .

cdr3_aa: CASATRVSNYGYTF
cdr3_length: 14
v_call: TRBV19
d_call: .

cdr3_aa: CASSLQDSTEQYF
cdr3_length: 13
v_call: TRBV7-3
d_call: .

cdr3_aa: CASSGQGGTLRSPLHF
cdr3_length: 16
v_call: TRBV5-5
d_call: .

cdr3_aa: CATSRVDSGNTIYF
cdr3_length: 14
v_call: TRBV15
d_call: .

cdr3_aa: CASKLSGTGFLNQPQHF
cdr3_length: 17
v_call: TRBV28
d_call: .

cdr3_aa: CASSDSWGNNQPQHF
cdr3_length: 15
v_call: TRBV6-4
d_call: .

cdr3_aa: CASSLDSAGTQYF
cdr3_length: 13
v_call: TRBV11-3
d_call: .

cdr3_aa: CASIWTLTAETQYF
cdr3_length: 14
v_call: TRBV2
d_call: .

cdr3_aa: CASSLDSGTYNEQFF
cdr3_length: 15
v_call: TRBV13
d_call: .

cdr3_aa: CASSPGTATSQPQHF
cdr3_length: 15
v_call: TRBV9
d_call: TRBD1

cdr3_aa: CASSLDLGDYEQYF
cdr3_length: 14
v_call: TRBV7-2
d_call: .

cdr3_aa: CASRQVSPSSDGYTF
cdr3_length: 15
v_call: TRBV7-9
d_call: .

cdr3_aa: CASRDRDIVNTGELFF
cdr3_length: 16
v_call: TRBV28
d_call: .

cdr3_aa: CASSRQGGREKLFF
cdr3_length: 14
v_call: TRBV9
d_call: TRBD1

cdr3_aa: CSVRSGTGGLLSSYNEQFF
cdr3_length: 19
v_call: TRBV29-1
d_call: TRBD1

cdr3_aa: CASSHSGTSGLYNEQFF
cdr3_length: 17
v_call: TRBV3-1/TRBV3-2
d_call: TRBD2

cdr3_aa: CASPYRESYGYTF
cdr3_length: 13
v_call: TRBV9
d_call: .

cdr3_aa: CASSYSGLANTEAFF
cdr3_length: 15
v_call: TRBV6-2/TRBV6-3
d_call: .

cdr3_aa: CASSQVSGQTQRSTF
cdr3_length: 15
v_call: TRBV4-2
d_call: .

cdr3_aa: CASSARRTVNTGELFF
cdr3_length: 16
v_call: TRBV28
d_call: .

cdr3_aa: CASSIGLGGFQPQHF
cdr3_length: 15
v_call: TRBV19
d_call: .

cdr3_aa: CASSGGAFYEQYF
cdr3_length: 13
v_call: TRBV5-1
d_call: .

cdr3_aa: CASSPRDREVSPLHF
cdr3_length: 15
v_call: TRBV9
d_call: TRBD1